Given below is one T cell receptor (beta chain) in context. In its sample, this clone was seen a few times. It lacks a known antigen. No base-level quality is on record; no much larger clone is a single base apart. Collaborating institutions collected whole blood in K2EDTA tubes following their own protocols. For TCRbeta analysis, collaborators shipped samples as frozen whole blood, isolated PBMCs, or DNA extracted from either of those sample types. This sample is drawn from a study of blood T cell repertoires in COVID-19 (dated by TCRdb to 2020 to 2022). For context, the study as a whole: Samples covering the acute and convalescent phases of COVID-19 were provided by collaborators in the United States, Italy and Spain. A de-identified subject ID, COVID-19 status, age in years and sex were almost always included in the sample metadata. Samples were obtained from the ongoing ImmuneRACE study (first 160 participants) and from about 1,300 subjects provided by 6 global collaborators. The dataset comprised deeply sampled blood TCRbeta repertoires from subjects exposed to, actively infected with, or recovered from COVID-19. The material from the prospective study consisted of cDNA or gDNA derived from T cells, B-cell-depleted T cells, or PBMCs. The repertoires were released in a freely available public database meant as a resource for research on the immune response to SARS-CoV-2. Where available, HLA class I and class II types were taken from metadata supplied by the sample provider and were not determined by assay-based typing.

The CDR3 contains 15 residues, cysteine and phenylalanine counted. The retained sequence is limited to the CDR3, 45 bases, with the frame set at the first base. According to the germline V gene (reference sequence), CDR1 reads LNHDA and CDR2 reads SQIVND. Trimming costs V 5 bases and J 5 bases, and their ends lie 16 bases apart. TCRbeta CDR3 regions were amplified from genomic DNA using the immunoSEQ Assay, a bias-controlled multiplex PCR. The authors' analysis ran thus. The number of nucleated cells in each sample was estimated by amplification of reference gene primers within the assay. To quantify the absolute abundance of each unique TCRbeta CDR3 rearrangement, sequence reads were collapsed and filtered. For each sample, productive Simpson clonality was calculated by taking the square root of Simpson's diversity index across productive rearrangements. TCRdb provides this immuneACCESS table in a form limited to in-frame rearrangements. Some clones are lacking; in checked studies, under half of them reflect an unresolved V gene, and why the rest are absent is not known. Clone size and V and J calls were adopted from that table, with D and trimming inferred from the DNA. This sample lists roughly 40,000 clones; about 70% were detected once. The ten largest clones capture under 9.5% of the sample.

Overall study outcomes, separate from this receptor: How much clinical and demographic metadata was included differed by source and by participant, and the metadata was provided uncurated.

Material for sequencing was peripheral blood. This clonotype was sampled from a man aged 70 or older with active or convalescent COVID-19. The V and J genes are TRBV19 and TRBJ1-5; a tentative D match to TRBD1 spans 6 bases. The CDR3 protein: CASSFYTAGDQPQHF. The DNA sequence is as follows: TGTGCCAGTAGTTTCTACACCGCAGGGGATCAGCCCCAGCATTTT.